These T cell receptor beta chains were read from a single sample in a study of T cell responses to AZD1222 COVID-19 vaccine. Here immunoSEQ multiplex PCR was the method, and the copy in TCRdb shows in-frame clones only, minus some. The sample contains over 100,000 clones, about 94% of which appear only once. This specimen was peripheral blood, taken on day 0 of AZD1222 vaccination. The receptors stem from an adult in good health. Both conserved end residues are part of each CDR3. A D gene is named only where the DNA matches it firmly. A row's size may be missing; if present it is once, few, many or a size class.

TRBV6-5	TRBD1	TRBJ1-1	.	TGTGCCAGCAGTAAATGGGACAGCCTCGGTGAAGCTTTCTTT	CASSKWDSLGEAFF
TRBV28	TRBD1	TRBJ1-2	once	TGTGCCAGCAGTTCGTACGACAGGGGGATTTGGTATGGCTACACCTTC	CASSSYDRGIWYGYTF
TRBV7-6	.	TRBJ2-1	few	TGTGCCAGCAGCTCCAACGTTGGGCTATTTCGGTCGAACTCAAATGAGCAGTTCTTC	CASSSNVGLFRSNSNEQFF
TRBV28	.	TRBJ1-2	.	TGTGCCAGCTCGGAACAGGTGAAGGGGGTTAACTATGGCTACACCTTC	CASSEQVKGVNYGYTF
TRBV27	.	TRBJ2-7	.	TGTGCCAGCAGCCCTGACTCAAGGAGGGCCGAGGAGTACTTC	CASSPDSRRAEEYF
TRBV28	.	TRBJ1-5	.	TGTGCCAGCAGTGTAGGGACGCCAGGAGGTCAGCCCCAGCATTTT	CASSVGTPGGQPQHF
TRBV19	TRBD1	TRBJ2-5	.	TGTGCCACCAGAGGGGGACAGGGGGCAGCAGAGACCCAGTACTTC	CATRGGQGAAETQYF
TRBV7-9	.	TRBJ2-1	.	TGTGCCAGCAGCTCTCCCATCAATGAGCAGTTCTTC	CASSSPINEQFF
TRBV30	.	TRBJ1-2	.	TGTGCCTGGAGTGTACCAGACCTGGCTCGGTATGGCTACACCTTC	CAWSVPDLARYGYTF
TRBV12-5	.	TRBJ2-7	.	TGTGCTAGTGGTATCGGCTCCGTGGCCTACGAGCAGTACTTC	CASGIGSVAYEQYF
TRBV7-9	.	TRBJ1-1	.	TGTGCCAGCAGCCCAGGGGAAGTACGGGGGCGCGGGACTGAAGCTTTCTTT	CASSPGEVRGRGTEAFF
TRBV19	.	TRBJ2-1	.	TGTGCCAGTAGTATGGTGTATTCTAGCCCTGAGCAGTTCTTC	CASSMVYSSPEQFF
TRBV7-2	.	TRBJ2-1	.	TGTGCCAGCAGCGAAAGTGGGGCCGGAGGCTACAATGAGCAGTTCTTC	CASSESGAGGYNEQFF
TRBV6-2/TRBV6-3	TRBD2	TRBJ2-1	.	TGTGCCAGCAGTTACTTCCCGGTCGCGAGCGGGAGTAGGAATGAGCAGTTCTTC	CASSYFPVASGSRNEQFF
TRBV5-6	TRBD1	TRBJ1-3	.	TGTGCCAGCAGCCAACAGGGGGCTGGAAACACCATATATTTT	CASSQQGAGNTIYF
TRBV12-3/TRBV12-4	.	TRBJ2-5	.	TGTGCCAGCAGTTTAGCCCAAGAGACCCAGTACTTC	CASSLAQETQYF
TRBV28	TRBD1	TRBJ2-7	.	TGTGCCAGCATCCAGGGGGGGGACAGGGGAATCTACGAGCAGTACTTC	CASIQGGDRGIYEQYF
TRBV30	.	TRBJ2-7	once	TGTGCCTGGGCTTCATCAGTCGGTGCCTACGAGCAGTACTTC	CAWASSVGAYEQYF
TRBV11-2	TRBD2	TRBJ2-2	.	TGTGCCAGCAGCTTAGAATGGGGACTAGCAGCGGCCATGGAGCTGTTTTTT	CASSLEWGLAAAMELFF
TRBV4-2	.	TRBJ2-5	.	TGTGCCAGCAGCCAAGATTGGAAGGAGACCCAGTACTTC	CASSQDWKETQYF
TRBV18	TRBD1	TRBJ1-2	.	TGTGCCAGCTCACCAGAACAGGGGTCTATCTATGGCTACACCTTC	CASSPEQGSIYGYTF
TRBV7-9	.	TRBJ1-2	.	TGTGCCAGCAGCTTATCGACAGGTCAACGAAGCTACACCTTC	CASSLSTGQRSYTF